Listed below are T cell receptor beta chains from one sample, sequenced in a study of T cells in Graves' hyperthyroidism and ophthalmopathy. TCRdb recomputed calls from the multiplex PCR reads with MiXCR, one row per CDR3 protein. The table has around 500,000 distinct CDR3 sequences, around an eighth seen once; the top ten hold around 17%. Specimen: blood. The receptors originated from a young woman with Graves' hyperthyroidism. Both conserved end residues are part of each CDR3. D genes are given only for firm matches. Size is omitted from some rows. Given values are once, few, many or a class for expanded clones.

TRBV6-5,NA,TRBJ1-1,many,TGTGCCAGCAGTTACTCGACTGCAGGGAAGTGGGGCACTGAAGCTTTCTTT,CASSYSTAGKWGTEAFF
TRBV29-1,NA,TRBJ2-1,few,TGCAGCGTTGGAAAGGACAGTTTCTATGAGCAGTTCTTC,CSVGKDSFYEQFF
TRBV10-3,NA,TRBJ2-5,many,TGTGCCATCAGTGTGGGTGACCAAGAGACCCAGTACTTC,CAISVGDQETQYF
TRBV7-2,TRBD2,TRBJ2-2,many,TGTGCCAGCAGCTGGAGAAGCGGGAGGGCTCTTGCTCGTGGCACCGGGGAGCTGTTTTTT,CASSWRSGRALARGTGELFF
TRBV2,NA,TRBJ1-6,many,TGTGCCAGCAGTGGCGGCAGGGTGAATTCACCCCTCCACTTT,CASSGGRVNSPLHF
TRBV28,TRBD1,TRBJ1-2,many,TGTGCCAGCAGCGTTTCCGGGACAGGGAAAAACTATGGCTACACCTTC,CASSVSGTGKNYGYTF
TRBV13,TRBD1,TRBJ1-2,NA,TGTGCCAGCAGCTTAGGACGGGGACAGGACCTTTATGGCTACACCTTC,CASSLGRGQDLYGYTF
TRBV19,TRBD2,TRBJ2-1,NA,TGTGCCTCAGCTAGCGGGACTTCCTACAATGAGCAGTTCTTC,CASASGTSYNEQFF
TRBV5-6,NA,TRBJ1-3,many,TGTGCCAGCAGCTTGGTGGCAGGGGCAGGAAACACCATATATTTT,CASSLVAGAGNTIYF
TRBV27,NA,TRBJ2-1,many,TGTGCCAGCCACGGAGTGTCCTACAATGAGCAGTTCTTC,CASHGVSYNEQFF
TRBV12-3/TRBV12-4,NA,TRBJ1-2,many,TGTGCCAGCAGTTTAGGCCCCGTGGGGGCCCGAGAAGTCGGCTACACCTTC,CASSLGPVGAREVGYTF
TRBV7-9,NA,TRBJ1-2,few,TGTGCCAGCAGCACCAAGACCGACAGGAAGGGGTGGGATGGCTACACCTTC,CASSTKTDRKGWDGYTF
TRBV27,NA,TRBJ1-4,many,TGTGCCAGCAGCCCCAGGATGGACGAAAAACTGTTTTTT,CASSPRMDEKLFF
TRBV20-1,NA,TRBJ1-1,many,TGCAGTGCTAGAGAATGGGAGCAAGGCACTGAAGCTTTCTTT,CSAREWEQGTEAFF
TRBV12-3/TRBV12-4,NA,TRBJ1-5,few,TGTGCCAGCAGTACCCTCCGGGTGAGGGAATTTGAGCCCCAGCATTTT,CASSTLRVREFEPQHF
TRBV12-3/TRBV12-4,NA,TRBJ1-1,many,TGTGCCAGCAGTTTAGACCGGAGGGCTGAAGCTTTCTTT,CASSLDRRAEAFF
TRBV11-2,NA,TRBJ2-1,many,TGTGCCAGCAGCGCCGGTGGGACCTACAATGAGCAGTTCTTC,CASSAGGTYNEQFF
TRBV7-6,TRBD1,TRBJ2-2,many,TGTGCCAGCAGCTTAGGTCCAGGGGGAAACACCGGGGAGCTGTTTTTT,CASSLGPGGNTGELFF
TRBV29-1,TRBD2,TRBJ2-1,NA,TGCAGCGTTGAGGATAGGGGGACTAGCGGTTCGGACAAGCAGTTCTTC,CSVEDRGTSGSDKQFF
TRBV5-1,NA,TRBJ2-3,many,TGCGCCAGCAGCCCCGACGTCGATACGCAGTATTTT,CASSPDVDTQYF
TRBV30,NA,TRBJ2-3,many,TGTGCCTGCGGAAACAGAGATACGCAGTATTTT,CACGNRDTQYF
TRBV18,NA,TRBJ1-1,many,TGTGCCAGCTTTACCAGGGAGTTTCACACTGAAGCTTTCTTT,CASFTREFHTEAFF
TRBV3-1,TRBD2,TRBJ2-5,many,TGTGCCAGCAGCCTACTCGGACTAGCGGGAGTAGAGCAAGAGACCCAGTACTTC,CASSLLGLAGVEQETQYF
TRBV24-1,NA,TRBJ2-3,many,TGTGCCACCAGTGGCCCCGTCCGCGGGCGCACAGATACGCAGTATTTT,CATSGPVRGRTDTQYF
TRBV20-1,NA,TRBJ1-5,many,TGCAGTGCTGTCATGCGGGGGCTTCAGCCCCAGCATTTT,CSAVMRGLQPQHF
TRBV25-1,NA,TRBJ1-6,many,TGTGCCAGCAGTGAAAACTTAGGCAGTCCCACCCTCCACTTT,CASSENLGSPTLHF
TRBV10-3,NA,TRBJ2-5,many,TGTGCCATCAGTGAGTCGGACAGGGCGGGAGACCAAGAGACCCAGTACTTC,CAISESDRAGDQETQYF
TRBV5-1,NA,TRBJ2-2,NA,TGCGCCAGCAGCTTGATGCTCATGGGCGGAGGGATGAGCGCCGGGGAGCTGTTTTTT,CASSLMLMGGGMSAGELFF
TRBV11-1,TRBD2,TRBJ2-7,many,TGTGCCAGCAGCAGACCCGGGACTAGCGGGAGTAGGGGCGAGCAGTACTTC,CASSRPGTSGSRGEQYF
TRBV14,TRBD2,TRBJ2-5,many,TGTGCCAGCAGCCGCAGGACTAGCGGGCTTGGGGACCAGTACTTC,CASSRRTSGLGDQYF
TRBV6-5,NA,TRBJ1-2,many,TGTGCCAGCAGTTACTCTGGGGGAAACTATGGCTACACCTTC,CASSYSGGNYGYTF
TRBV12-3/TRBV12-4,TRBD2,TRBJ2-3,many,TGTGTCAGCAGTTTGGCGGGAGGGACAGATACGCAGTATTTT,CVSSLAGGTDTQYF
TRBV20-1,NA,TRBJ2-5,many,TGCAGTGCTCCCGACAATGCGAAGGGCTCAGAGACCCAGTACTTC,CSAPDNAKGSETQYF